These 14 T cell receptor beta chains originate from one sample sequenced in a study of T cells in Graves' hyperthyroidism and ophthalmopathy. The investigators amplified TCR beta CDR3 regions from RNA transcripts. RT-PCR in the first round (using the HTBI primer set) targeted the TCR CDR3. TCRdb reanalysed the multiplex PCR reads using MiXCR and keeps one entry per CDR3 protein. Of 490,000 or so distinct CDR3 sequences listed, 15% to 20% are singletons. The sequenced sample consisted of blood. Source of these receptors: a woman aged 30 to 39 with Graves' ophthalmopathy.

The chain couples TRBV19 to TRBJ2-5; unclear D gene. This CDR3 region has 15 residues. Germline V gene lookup returns CDR1 LNHDA and CDR2 SQIVND (reference sequence). V was cut by 3 bases and J by 4 bases, with 15 bases left in between. The CDR3, as DNA: TGTGCCAGTAGTATCGTCGTGGGAAGCGCAGAGACCCAGTACTTC. As protein: CASSIVVGSAETQYF.

This clonotype has more than one count but fewer than ten. The J gene is TRBJ2-2, the V gene TRBV19; 8 bases fit TRBD2. V shed 8 bases, J shed 7 bases, and the junction held 15 bases outside the gene matches. This CDR3 has 16 amino acids. Germline values: CDR1 LNHDA, CDR2 SQIVND (reference sequence). CDR3 nucleotides: TGTGCCAGTCGTAGGCAGCCGGGACTAGAGGTCGGGGAGCTGTTTTTT. As protein: CASRRQPGLEVGELFF.

The chain joins TRBV28 to TRBJ2-2; D is possibly TRBD1 (6 bases). The germline V gene has CDR1 MDHEN and CDR2 SYDVKM. CDR3 length: 14 amino acids. V was cut by 8 bases and J by 0 bases, with 10 bases left in between. The CDR3 reads CASQGPTNTGELFF. DNA for the CDR3: TGTGCCAGCCAGGGGCCAACGAACACCGGGGAGCTGTTTTTT.

This clonotype has a count of ten or more. The V call is TRBV20-1, the J call TRBJ2-7, with 7 bases identical to TRBD2. CDR3 length equals 14 residues. Germline V gene data show CDR1 as DFQATT and CDR2 as SNEGSKA (reference sequence). With V trimmed by 6 bases and J by 0 bases, 8 bases remained unmatched. As DNA, the CDR3 is TGCAGTGCCTCTCCCCGGGACTACTCCTACGAGCAGTACTTC. Protein product: CSASPRDYSYEQYF.

This clonotype was observed a few times. This rearrangement joins TRBV2 to TRBJ2-3; 7 positions agree with TRBD2. V lost 6 bases, J lost 6 bases, and 9 bases stayed unmatched. CDR3 length: 14 amino acids. Looked up from germline, CDR1 is SNHLY and CDR2 is FYNNEI. The CDR3 protein is CASRTETSIDTQYF. The CDR3 DNA reads TGTGCCAGCAGGACTGAGACTAGCATCGATACGCAGTATTTT.

This clonotype was seen many times. CDR3 amino acids: CASSSGTSLLTYEQYF. The CDR3 DNA reads TGTGCCAGCAGCTCAGGGACAAGCCTGCTTACGTACGAGCAGTACTTC. V is TRBV11-2 and J is TRBJ2-7, with D tentatively TRBD1 (6 bases). V dropped 4 bases and J dropped 4 bases, with 20 bases sitting between them. The CDR3 runs to 16 residues. Germline CDR1 is SGHAT and CDR2 is FQNNGV. The variable domain in full, completed from reference TRBV11-2 and TRBJ2-7, reads EAGVAQSPRYKIIEKRQSVAFWCNPISGHATLYWYQQILGQGPKLLIQFQNNGVVDDSQLPKDRFSAERLKGVDSTLKIQPAKLEDSAVYLCASSSGTSLLTYEQYFGPGTRLTVT.

In its sample, this clonotype was seen a few times. The chain recombines TRBV4-1 with TRBJ2-2; 7 nucleotides align to TRBD1. CDR3 size: 15 residues. J gave up 7 bases and V 4 bases, and 9 bases lay outside the gene matches. Germline V gene data show CDR1 as MGHRA and CDR2 as YSYEKL. As DNA, the CDR3 is TGCGCCAGCAGCCGGCCGGGACAGAGTCGCGGGGAGCTGTTTTTT. This encodes CASSRPGQSRGELFF.

CDR3 in DNA: TGTGCCAGCAGTTACCAACCCACGTACAATGAGCAGTTCTTC. It codes for CASSYQPTYNEQFF. This chain joins TRBV6-9 and TRBJ2-1; no definite D call. Germline V lookup: CDR1 MNHGY, CDR2 SVAAGI. CDR3 length equals 14 residues. V lost 3 bases to trimming and J lost 4 bases, with 10 bases between them.

This clonotype was observed a few times. The V and J genes are TRBV10-1 and TRBJ2-3, with a tentative D call TRBD2 (5 bases). V shed 5 bases and J shed 6 bases, with 12 bases lying between them. Germline CDR1 and CDR2: WNHNN and SYGVQD (reference sequence). CDR3 length: 13 amino acids. For the CDR3, the DNA is TGCGCCAGCAGTACCAATCTAGCCGATACGCAGTATTTT. Protein: CASSTNLADTQYF.

This sequence joins TRBV19 and TRBJ2-1; 9 nucleotides align to TRBD1. This CDR3 comprises 14 residues. Germline-derived CDR1 and CDR2 are LNHDA and SQIVND (reference sequence). The ends lost 4 bases at V and 6 bases at J; junction bases unmatched: 4. The CDR3: CASSTKTGGNEQFF. DNA of the CDR3: TGTGCCAGTAGTACCAAGACAGGGGGCAATGAGCAGTTCTTC.

A few counts support this clonotype. The rearrangement uses TRBV10-2 and TRBJ2-3; tentatively, D is TRBD1 (5 bases). Trimming removed 2 bases at V and 5 bases at J, with 11 bases between. The CDR3 totals 14 residues. Germline lookup yields CDR1 WSHSY and CDR2 SAAADI. CDR3 in amino acids: CASSEISGKDTQYF. CDR3 sequence (DNA): TGCGCCAGCAGTGAGATATCAGGGAAAGATACGCAGTATTTT.

This clonotype was detected ten times or more. This rearrangement joins TRBV5-4 to TRBJ2-7; a possible D gene is TRBD1 (6 bases). The germline V gene encodes CDR1 SGHNT and CDR2 YYREEE (reference sequence). Trimming shortened V by 0 bases and J by 5 bases, and 15 bases separated the two germline ends. There are 15 residues in the CDR3. The CDR3 DNA reads as TGTGCCAGCAGCTTGGTCGGACAGCCCCTCCACGAGCAGTACTTC. Protein: CASSLVGQPLHEQYF.

This clonotype occurred many times. The gene calls are TRBV6-2 or TRBV6-3 and TRBJ1-1, with D unresolved. The CDR3 covers 13 residues. V dropped 2 bases and J dropped 7 bases, with 11 bases sitting between them. Germline V gene data show CDR1 as MNHEY and CDR2 as SVGEGT. The CDR3 spells CASSYTRTSEAFF. The CDR3 nucleotides are TGTGCCAGCAGTTACACTAGGACGAGTGAAGCTTTCTTT.

This clonotype occurred many times. This chain links TRBV5-5 with TRBJ2-7; D tentatively reads TRBD1 or TRBD2 (5 bases each). V was clipped by 2 bases and J by 6 bases, with 12 bases between them. The germline V gene has CDR1 SGHKS and CDR2 YYEKEE (reference sequence). The CDR3 is made up of 13 amino acids. CDR3 sequence: CASSFGTAFEQYF. The CDR3 DNA reads as TGTGCCAGCAGCTTTGGGACGGCGTTCGAGCAGTACTTC.